This entry is about one T cell receptor beta chain. Its specificity is unknown. The data were obtained in a study of cytomegalovirus exposure and HLA in healthy donors. General study results and limits: Sequencing probably produced one cluster of sequence variants that were highly shared. Analysis performed later showed TCR beta chains linked to HLA being more clonally expanded than equally common others. Most TCR sequences showed up rarely, but some public TCRs showed up in many donors.

PCR employed 60 Vbeta and 13 Jbeta primers. Data came from immunoSEQ multiplex PCR; TCRdb stores just in-frame clones and leaves some out. The sample shows more than 150,000 clones, approximately 80% of them seen only once. CDR1 and CDR2 (germline): MDHEN, SYDVKM. V shed 7 bases and J 5 bases; nucleotides not matched to a gene: 6. CDR3 length: 14 residues. Sequencing was done on a sample of PBMCs. The chain couples TRBV28 to TRBJ1-4, with TRBD1 matching 8 bases. This clonotype was sampled from a girl under 18 in good health and CMV-seropositive. The CDR3 DNA is TGTGCCAGCACCTCCGGACAGGGAAATGAAAAACTGTTTTTT. Translated, it gives CASTSGQGNEKLFF. The full variable domain, with the rest looked up from reference TRBV28 and TRBJ1-4, is DVKVTQSSRYLVKRTGEKVFLECVQDMDHENMFWYRQDPGLGLRLIYFSYDVKMKEKGDIPEGYSVSREKKERFSLILESASTNQTSMYLCASTSGQGNEKLFFGSGTQLSVL.